The entry below gives a single TCR beta chain sequence along with its context. Its matching antigen is unknown. CD45RO-negative, CCR7-positively selected cells formed the naive CD8 fraction, excluding terminally differentiated effector memory CD45RA+ cells. Study donors comprised healthy, HIV-negative adults devoid of recent acute infection or vaccination. When replicate PCRs were run on sorted subsets, they used 200 to 250 ng DNA, some 30,000 T cell genomes. TCRdb keeps only in-frame clones here, not all; method: immunoSEQ multiplex PCR. The table lists 2 million to 2.5 million clones, about 94% of them singletons. This entry belongs to a study of shared clonotypes between healthy human individuals. General observations from the study: Among donors, sharing of clonotypes was expected to be affected by sequencing depth. Naive subsets, compared against memory subsets, generally had larger estimated richness values.

The V gene lost 6 bases and the J gene lost 4 bases, with 10 bases spanning the gap. The V gene's germline CDR1 is SEHNR and CDR2 FQNEAQ (reference sequence). The CDR3 loop spans 13 amino acids. V usage is TRBV7-9 and J usage is TRBJ2-1; the D is unclear. The sequenced sample was naive CD8+ T cells sorted from blood. The receptor's source is a man between 18 and 35 years old in good health. In DNA, the CDR3 is TGTGCCAGCAGTGCAGATGTTTACAATGAGCAGTTCTTC. Protein: CASSADVYNEQFF.